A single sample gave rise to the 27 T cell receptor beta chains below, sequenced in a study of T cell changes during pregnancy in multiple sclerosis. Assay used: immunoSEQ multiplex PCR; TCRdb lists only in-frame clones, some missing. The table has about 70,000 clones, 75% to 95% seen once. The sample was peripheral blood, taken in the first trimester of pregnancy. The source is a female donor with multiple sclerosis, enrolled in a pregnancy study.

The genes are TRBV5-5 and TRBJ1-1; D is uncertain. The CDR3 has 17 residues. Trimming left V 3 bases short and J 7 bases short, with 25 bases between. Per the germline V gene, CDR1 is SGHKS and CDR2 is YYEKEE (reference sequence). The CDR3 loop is CASSWIGSTAESREAFF. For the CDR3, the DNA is TGTGCCAGCAGCTGGATTGGCTCCACCGCGGAGAGTCGTGAAGCTTTCTTT.

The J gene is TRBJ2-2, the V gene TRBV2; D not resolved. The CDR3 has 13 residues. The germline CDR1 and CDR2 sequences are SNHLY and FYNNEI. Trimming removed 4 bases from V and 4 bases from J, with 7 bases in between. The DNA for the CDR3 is TGTGCCAGCAGTGGTTATGTCACCGGGGAGCTGTTTTTT. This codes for CASSGYVTGELFF.

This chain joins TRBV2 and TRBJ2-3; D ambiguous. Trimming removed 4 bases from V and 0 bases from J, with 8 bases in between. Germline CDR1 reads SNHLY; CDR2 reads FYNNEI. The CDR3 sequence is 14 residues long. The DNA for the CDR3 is TGTGCCAGCAGTGTAGATTCTAGCACAGATACGCAGTATTTT. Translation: CASSVDSSTDTQYF.

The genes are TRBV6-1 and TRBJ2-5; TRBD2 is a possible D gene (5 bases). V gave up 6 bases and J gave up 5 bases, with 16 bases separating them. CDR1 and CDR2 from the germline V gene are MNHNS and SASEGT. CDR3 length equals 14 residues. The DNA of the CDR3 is TGTGCCAGCAGCTATAGCGCCCAACGGGAGACCCAGTACTTC. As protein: CASSYSAQRETQYF.

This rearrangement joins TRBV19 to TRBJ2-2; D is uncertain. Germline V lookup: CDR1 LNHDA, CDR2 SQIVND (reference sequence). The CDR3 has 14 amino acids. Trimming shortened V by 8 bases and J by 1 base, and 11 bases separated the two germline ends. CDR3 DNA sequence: TGTGCCAGTTCTGGGCAGAAGAACACCGGGGAGCTGTTTTTT. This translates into CASSGQKNTGELFF. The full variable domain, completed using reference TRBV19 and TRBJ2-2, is DGGITQSPKYLFRKEGQNVTLSCEQNLNHDAMYWYRQDPGQGLRLIYYSQIVNDFQKGDIAEGYSVSREKKESFPLTVTSAQKNPTAFYLCASSGQKNTGELFFGEGSRLTVL.

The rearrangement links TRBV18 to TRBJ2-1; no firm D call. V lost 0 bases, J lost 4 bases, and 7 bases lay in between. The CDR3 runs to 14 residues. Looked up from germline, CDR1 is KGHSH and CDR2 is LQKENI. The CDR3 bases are TGTGCCAGCTCACCACCATCGCGGTACAATGAGCAGTTCTTC. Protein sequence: CASSPPSRYNEQFF.

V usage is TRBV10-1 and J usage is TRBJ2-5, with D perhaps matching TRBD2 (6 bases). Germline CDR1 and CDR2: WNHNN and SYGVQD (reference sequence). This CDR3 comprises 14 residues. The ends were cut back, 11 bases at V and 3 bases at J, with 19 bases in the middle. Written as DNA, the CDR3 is TGCGCCGCTATCCCCCGGGGGTCCAAAGAGACCCAGTACTTC. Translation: CAAIPRGSKETQYF.

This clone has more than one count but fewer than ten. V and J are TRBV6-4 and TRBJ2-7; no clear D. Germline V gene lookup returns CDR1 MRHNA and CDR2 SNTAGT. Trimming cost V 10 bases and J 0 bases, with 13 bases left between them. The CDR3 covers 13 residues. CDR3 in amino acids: CATGHVSSYEQYF. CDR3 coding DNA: TGTGCCACCGGTCACGTGAGCTCCTACGAGCAGTACTTC.

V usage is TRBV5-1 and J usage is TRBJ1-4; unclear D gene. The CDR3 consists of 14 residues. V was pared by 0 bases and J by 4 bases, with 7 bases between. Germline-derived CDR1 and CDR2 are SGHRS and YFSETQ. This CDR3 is CASSLGGVNEKLFF. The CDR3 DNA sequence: TGCGCCAGCAGCTTGGGCGGGGTTAATGAAAAACTGTTTTTT. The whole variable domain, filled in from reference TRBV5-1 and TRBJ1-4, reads KAGVTQTPRYLIKTRGQQVTLSCSPISGHRSVSWYQQTPGQGLQFLFEYFSETQRNKGNFPGRFSGRQFSNSRSEMNVSTLELGDSALYLCASSLGGVNEKLFFGSGTQLSVL.

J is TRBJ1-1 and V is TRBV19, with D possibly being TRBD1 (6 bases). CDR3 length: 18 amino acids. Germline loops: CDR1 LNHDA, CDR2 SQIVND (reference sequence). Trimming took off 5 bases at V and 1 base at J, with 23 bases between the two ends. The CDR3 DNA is TGTGCCAGTAGTGTCCTTTTGGGGGGGGCGCTCAGGAACACTGAAGCTTTCTTT. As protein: CASSVLLGGALRNTEAFF.

CDR3 sequence reads: CASSEEAGGFVAGTF. The CDR3 nucleotides read TGTGCCAGCAGTGAAGAGGCGGGCGGGTTTGTGGCTGGGACCTTC. The rearrangement joins TRBV6-1 to TRBJ1-2; D remains ambiguous. The CDR3 has 15 amino acids. CDR1 MNHNS and CDR2 SASEGT come from the germline V gene. With 1 base removed from V and 14 bases from J, the gap between germline ends came to 23 bases.

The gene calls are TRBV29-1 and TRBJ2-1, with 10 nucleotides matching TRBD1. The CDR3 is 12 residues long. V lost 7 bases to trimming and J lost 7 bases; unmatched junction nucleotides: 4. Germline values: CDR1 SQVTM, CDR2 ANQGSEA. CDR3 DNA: TGCAGCGCCGGGACAGGGGATAATGAGCAGTTCTTC. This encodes CSAGTGDNEQFF.

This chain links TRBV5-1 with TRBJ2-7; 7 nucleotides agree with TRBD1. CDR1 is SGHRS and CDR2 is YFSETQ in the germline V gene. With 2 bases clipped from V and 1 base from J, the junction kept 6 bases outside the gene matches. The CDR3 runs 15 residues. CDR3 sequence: CASSLQGPPSYEQYF. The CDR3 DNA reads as TGCGCCAGCAGCTTACAGGGGCCACCTTCCTACGAGCAGTACTTC. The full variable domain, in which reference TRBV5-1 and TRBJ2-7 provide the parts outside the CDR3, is KAGVTQTPRYLIKTRGQQVTLSCSPISGHRSVSWYQQTPGQGLQFLFEYFSETQRNKGNFPGRFSGRQFSNSRSEMNVSTLELGDSALYLCASSLQGPPSYEQYFGPGTRLTVT.

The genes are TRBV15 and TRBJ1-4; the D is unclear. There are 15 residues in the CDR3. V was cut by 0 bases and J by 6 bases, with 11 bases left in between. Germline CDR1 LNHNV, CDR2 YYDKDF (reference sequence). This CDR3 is CATSRDLGEDEKLFF. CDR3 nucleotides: TGTGCCACCAGCAGAGATCTGGGAGAGGATGAAAAACTGTTTTTT.

CDR3 in DNA: TGCGCCAGCAGCCCGTACAGGGAAGCGCCCTACGAGCAGTACTTC. Its protein is CASSPYREAPYEQYF. This sequence joins TRBV4-1 and TRBJ2-7; D is perhaps TRBD1 (6 bases). CDR1 is MGHRA and CDR2 is YSYEKL in the germline V gene. The CDR3 is 15 residues long. V lost 4 bases to trimming and J lost 2 bases, with 15 bases between them.

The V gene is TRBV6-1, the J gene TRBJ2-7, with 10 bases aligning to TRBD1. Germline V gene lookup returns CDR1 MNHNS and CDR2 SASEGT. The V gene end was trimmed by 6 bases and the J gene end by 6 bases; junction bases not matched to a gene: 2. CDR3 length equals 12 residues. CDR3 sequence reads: CASRDRGFEQYF. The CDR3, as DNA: TGTGCCAGCAGGGACAGGGGGTTCGAGCAGTACTTC.

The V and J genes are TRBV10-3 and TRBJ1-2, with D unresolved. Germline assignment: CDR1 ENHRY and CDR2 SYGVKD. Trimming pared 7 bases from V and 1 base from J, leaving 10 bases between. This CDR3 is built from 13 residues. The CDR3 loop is CAIKENYNYGYTF. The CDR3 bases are TGTGCCATCAAGGAGAATTATAACTATGGCTACACCTTC.

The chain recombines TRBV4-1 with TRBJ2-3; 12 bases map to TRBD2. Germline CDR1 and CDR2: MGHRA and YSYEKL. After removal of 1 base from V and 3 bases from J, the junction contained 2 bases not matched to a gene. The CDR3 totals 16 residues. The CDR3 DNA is TGCGCCAGCAGCCAAGGACTAGCGGGGGTTACAGATACGCAGTATTTT. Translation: CASSQGLAGVTDTQYF.

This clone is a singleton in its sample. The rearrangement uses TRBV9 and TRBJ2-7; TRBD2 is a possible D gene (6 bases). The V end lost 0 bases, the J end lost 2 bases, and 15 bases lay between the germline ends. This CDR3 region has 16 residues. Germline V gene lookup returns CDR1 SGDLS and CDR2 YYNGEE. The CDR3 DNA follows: TGTGCCAGCAGCGTAGGGATCGGGGGTGCACCCTACGAGCAGTACTTC. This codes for CASSVGIGGAPYEQYF. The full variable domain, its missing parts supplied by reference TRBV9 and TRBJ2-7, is DSGVTQTPKHLITATGQRVTLRCSPRSGDLSVYWYQQSLDQGLQFLIQYYNGEERAKGNILERFSAQQFPDLHSELNLSSLELGDSALYFCASSVGIGGAPYEQYFGPGTRLTVT.

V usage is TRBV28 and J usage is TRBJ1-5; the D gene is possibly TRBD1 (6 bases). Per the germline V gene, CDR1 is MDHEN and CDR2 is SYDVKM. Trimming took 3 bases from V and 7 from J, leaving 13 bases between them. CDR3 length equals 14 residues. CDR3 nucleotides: TGTGCCAGCAGTTTTATTACAGGGAACCAGCCCCAGCATTTT. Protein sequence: CASSFITGNQPQHF.

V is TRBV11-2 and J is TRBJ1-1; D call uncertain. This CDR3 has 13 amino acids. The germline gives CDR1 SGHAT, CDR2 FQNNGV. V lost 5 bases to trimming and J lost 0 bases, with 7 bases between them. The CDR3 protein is CASSRILNTEAFF. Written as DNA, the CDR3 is TGTGCCAGCAGCCGTATCTTGAACACTGAAGCTTTCTTT. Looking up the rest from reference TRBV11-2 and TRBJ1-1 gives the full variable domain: EAGVAQSPRYKIIEKRQSVAFWCNPISGHATLYWYQQILGQGPKLLIQFQNNGVVDDSQLPKDRFSAERLKGVDSTLKIQPAKLEDSAVYLCASSRILNTEAFFGQGTRLTVV.

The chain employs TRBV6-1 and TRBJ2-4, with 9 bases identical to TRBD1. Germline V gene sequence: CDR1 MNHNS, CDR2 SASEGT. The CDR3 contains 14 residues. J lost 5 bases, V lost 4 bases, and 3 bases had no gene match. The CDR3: CASSGQGEQNIQYF. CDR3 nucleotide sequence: TGTGCCAGCAGTGGACAGGGGGAACAAAACATTCAGTACTTC.

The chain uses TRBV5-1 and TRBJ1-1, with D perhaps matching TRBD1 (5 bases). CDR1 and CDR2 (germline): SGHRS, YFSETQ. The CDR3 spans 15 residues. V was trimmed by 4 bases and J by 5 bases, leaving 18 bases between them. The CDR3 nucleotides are TGCGCCAGCAGCCCCAATGGGGCGACTGGTACTGAAGCTTTCTTT. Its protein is CASSPNGATGTEAFF. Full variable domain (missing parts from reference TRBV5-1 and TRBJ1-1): KAGVTQTPRYLIKTRGQQVTLSCSPISGHRSVSWYQQTPGQGLQFLFEYFSETQRNKGNFPGRFSGRQFSNSRSEMNVSTLELGDSALYLCASSPNGATGTEAFFGQGTRLTVV.

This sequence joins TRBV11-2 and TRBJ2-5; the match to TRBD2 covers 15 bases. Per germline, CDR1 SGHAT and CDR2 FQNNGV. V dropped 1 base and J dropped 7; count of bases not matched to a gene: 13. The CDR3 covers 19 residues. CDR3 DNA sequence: TGTGCCAGCAGCTTAGGGGGAGGGACTAGCGGGAGGCGTCGGGGGACCCAGTACTTC. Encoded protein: CASSLGGGTSGRRRGTQYF. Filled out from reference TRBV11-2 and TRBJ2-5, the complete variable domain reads EAGVAQSPRYKIIEKRQSVAFWCNPISGHATLYWYQQILGQGPKLLIQFQNNGVVDDSQLPKDRFSAERLKGVDSTLKIQPAKLEDSAVYLCASSLGGGTSGRRRGTQYFGPGTRLLVL.

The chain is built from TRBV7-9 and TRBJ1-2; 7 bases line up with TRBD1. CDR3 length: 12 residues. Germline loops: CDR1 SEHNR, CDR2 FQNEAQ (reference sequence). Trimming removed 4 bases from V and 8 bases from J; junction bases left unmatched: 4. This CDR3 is CASSSTGLGYTF. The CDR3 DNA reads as TGTGCCAGCAGCTCGACAGGGCTGGGCTACACCTTC.

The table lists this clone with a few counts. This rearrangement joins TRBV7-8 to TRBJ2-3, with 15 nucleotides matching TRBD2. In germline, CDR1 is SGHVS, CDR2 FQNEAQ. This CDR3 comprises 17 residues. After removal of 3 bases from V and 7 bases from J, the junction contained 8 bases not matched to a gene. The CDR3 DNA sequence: TGTGCCAGCAGCTTTGGAAGGACTAGCGGGAGGGTATATACGCAGTATTTT. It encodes CASSFGRTSGRVYTQYF.

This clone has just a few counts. The CDR3 sequence: CASSLAGGNTEAFF. CDR3 nucleotides: TGCGCCAGCAGCTTGGCGGGGGGTAACACTGAAGCTTTCTTT. The chain couples TRBV5-1 to TRBJ1-1; D is possibly TRBD1 (5 bases). The germline CDR1 and CDR2 sequences are SGHRS and YFSETQ. Trimming shortened V by 0 bases and J by 2 bases, and 8 bases separated the two germline ends. CDR3 length: 14 amino acids.